This is a list of T cell receptor beta chains from one sample in a study of identical twins. TCRdb recomputed calls from the 5' RACE reads with MiXCR, one row per CDR3 protein. Among approximately 680,000 distinct CDR3 sequences listed, around 7.5% were seen once. This sample also appeared in a second study, on yellow fever vaccine responses in identical twins.

Material for sequencing was PBMCs. Every receptor here comes from a woman aged 18-29 years in good health. Both conserved end residues are part of each CDR3. Each record gives: V gene, clone size, J gene, D gene, CDR3 DNA, CDR3 protein. The D gene is left open where the match is weak. The listing skips clone size in some rows; elsewhere it reads once, few, many or a size class.

V gene: TRBV18
clone size: many
J gene: TRBJ1-6
D gene: -
CDR3 DNA: TGTGCCAGCTCACCACCGGGTTTACAGAATAATTCACCCCTCCACTTT
CDR3 protein: CASSPPGLQNNSPLHF

V gene: TRBV19
clone size: few
J gene: TRBJ2-1
D gene: -
CDR3 DNA: TGTGCCAGTAGATGGCTCGGTGGGGCCAATGAGCAGTTCTTC
CDR3 protein: CASRWLGGANEQFF

V gene: TRBV7-8
clone size: few
J gene: TRBJ2-5
D gene: TRBD2
CDR3 DNA: TGTGCCAGCAGCTACCAAACGACTAGCGGCCAAGAGACCCAGTACTTC
CDR3 protein: CASSYQTTSGQETQYF

V gene: TRBV20-1
clone size: -
J gene: TRBJ2-2
D gene: TRBD1
CDR3 DNA: TGCAGTGCTAGAGCCACAGGGGCGGCTACCGGGGAGCTGTTTTTT
CDR3 protein: CSARATGAATGELFF

V gene: TRBV4-2
clone size: -
J gene: TRBJ2-4
D gene: TRBD2
CDR3 DNA: TGTGCCAGCAGCCAAGCGGGGACTAGCGGGGGTCAGGACATTCAGTACTTC
CDR3 protein: CASSQAGTSGGQDIQYF

V gene: TRBV10-3
clone size: few
J gene: TRBJ2-2
D gene: -
CDR3 DNA: TGTGCCATCAGTGATCTGGCAGGGTCCGGGGAGCTGTTTTTT
CDR3 protein: CAISDLAGSGELFF

V gene: TRBV14
clone size: -
J gene: TRBJ2-5
D gene: -
CDR3 DNA: TGTGCCAGCAGCCAAGATCCCTACCTTCAAGAGACCCAGTACTTC
CDR3 protein: CASSQDPYLQETQYF

V gene: TRBV27
clone size: -
J gene: TRBJ2-5
D gene: -
CDR3 DNA: TGTGCCAGCAGCAGGGGAGGGGGGGGCATTCAAGAGACCCAGTACTTC
CDR3 protein: CASSRGGGGIQETQYF

V gene: TRBV5-1
clone size: -
J gene: TRBJ2-7
D gene: -
CDR3 DNA: TGCGCCAGCAGCTTGGTGGGTCTAGAGAGGAACTACGAGCAGTACTTC
CDR3 protein: CASSLVGLERNYEQYF

V gene: TRBV20-1
clone size: many
J gene: TRBJ2-1
D gene: TRBD2
CDR3 DNA: TGCAGTACCCGCGGGACTAGCGGGAGGGAGCAGTTCTTC
CDR3 protein: CSTRGTSGREQFF

V gene: TRBV7-9
clone size: -
J gene: TRBJ1-2
D gene: -
CDR3 DNA: TGTGCCAGCAGCCAACTGTCCCTTCGTGGAACCTATGGCTACACCTTC
CDR3 protein: CASSQLSLRGTYGYTF

V gene: TRBV21-1
clone size: -
J gene: TRBJ1-6
D gene: -
CDR3 DNA: TGTGCCAGCAAGCCAGACAGGGGGAATTCACCCCTCCACTTT
CDR3 protein: CASKPDRGNSPLHF